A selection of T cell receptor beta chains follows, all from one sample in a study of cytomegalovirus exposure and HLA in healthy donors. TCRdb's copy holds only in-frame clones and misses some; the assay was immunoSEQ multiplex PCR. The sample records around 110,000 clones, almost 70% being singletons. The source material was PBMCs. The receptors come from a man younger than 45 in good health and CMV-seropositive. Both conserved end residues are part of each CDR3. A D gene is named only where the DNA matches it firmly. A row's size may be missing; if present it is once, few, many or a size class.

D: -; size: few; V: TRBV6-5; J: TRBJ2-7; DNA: TGTGCCAGCAGCGTAATAGGCCTTAGGGGCTACGAGCAGTACTTC; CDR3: CASSVIGLRGYEQYF
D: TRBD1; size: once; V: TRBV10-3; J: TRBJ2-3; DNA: TGTGCCACCACTTCGCCGGGACAGGGGACAGATACGCAGTATTTT; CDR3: CATTSPGQGTDTQYF
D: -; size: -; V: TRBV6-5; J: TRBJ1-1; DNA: TGTGCCACCCACACTTCGACAGGACAAGCTTTCTTT; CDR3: CATHTSTGQAFF
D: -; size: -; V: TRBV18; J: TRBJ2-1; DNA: TGTGCCAGCTCACCACTGACCCGGAGCAGGGTGGTCCCCTCCTACAATGAGCAGTTCTTC; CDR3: CASSPLTRSRVVPSYNEQFF
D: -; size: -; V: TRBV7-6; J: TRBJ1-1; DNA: TGTGCCAGCAGCTATCTCGGGGGGAACACTGAAGCTTTCTTT; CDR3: CASSYLGGNTEAFF
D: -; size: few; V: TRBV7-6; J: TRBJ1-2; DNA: TGTGCCAGCAGCTTAGCGCGAGGGTATGGCTACACCTTC; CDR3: CASSLARGYGYTF
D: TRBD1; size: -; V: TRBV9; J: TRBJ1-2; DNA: TGTGCCAGCAGCGTAGGAGGGGGACAGGGGGCAAATGGCTACACCTTC; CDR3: CASSVGGGQGANGYTF
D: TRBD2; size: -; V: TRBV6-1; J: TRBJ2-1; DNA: TGTGCCAGCAGTGAAGTAATGTCTAGCGGGAGCAATGAGCAGTTCTTC; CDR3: CASSEVMSSGSNEQFF
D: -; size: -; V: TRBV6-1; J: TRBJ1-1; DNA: TGTGCCAGCTCTTGGGGGCAGAACACTGAAGCTTTCTTT; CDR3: CASSWGQNTEAFF
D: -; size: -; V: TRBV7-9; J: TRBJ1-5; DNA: TGTGCCAGCAGCTTAGGCAGTGCTCAGCCCCAGCATTTT; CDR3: CASSLGSAQPQHF
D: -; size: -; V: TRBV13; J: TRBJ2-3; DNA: TGTGCCAGCAGCTTAGGGGGCGCAGATACGCAGTATTTT; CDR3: CASSLGGADTQYF
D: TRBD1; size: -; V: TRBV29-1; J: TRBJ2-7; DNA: TGCAGCGTTGTACCGGGACAGTTACTCTACGAGCAGTACTTC; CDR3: CSVVPGQLLYEQYF
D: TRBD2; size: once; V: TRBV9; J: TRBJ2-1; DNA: TGTGCCAGCAGCGTTACTAGCGGGGGCAACCCCTACAATGAGCAGTTCTTC; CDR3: CASSVTSGGNPYNEQFF
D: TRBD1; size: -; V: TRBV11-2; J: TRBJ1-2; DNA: TGTGCCAGCAGCTTAAAGGGGGCACCCAGGGGCTATGGCTACACCTTC; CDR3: CASSLKGAPRGYGYTF
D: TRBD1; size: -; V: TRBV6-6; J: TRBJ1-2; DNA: TGTGCCAGCAGACGGGACAGGAACTATGGCTACACCTTC; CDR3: CASRRDRNYGYTF
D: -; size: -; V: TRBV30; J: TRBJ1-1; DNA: TGTGCCTGGGGCAGGTTCCCGAACACTGAAGCTTTCTTT; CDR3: CAWGRFPNTEAFF
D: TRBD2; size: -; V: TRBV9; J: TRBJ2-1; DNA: TGTGCCAGCAGCGTTACTAGCGGGGGGGCCCTTGCTGTCTACAATGAGCAGTTCTTC; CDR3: CASSVTSGGALAVYNEQFF
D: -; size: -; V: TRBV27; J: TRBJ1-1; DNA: TGTGCCAGCAGTACACTACAGGGTTACACTGAAGCTTTCTTT; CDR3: CASSTLQGYTEAFF
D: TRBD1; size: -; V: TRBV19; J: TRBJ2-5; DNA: TGTGCCAGTAGTATAGTGGTATCCAGGGGGCCAGAGACCCAGTACTTC; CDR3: CASSIVVSRGPETQYF
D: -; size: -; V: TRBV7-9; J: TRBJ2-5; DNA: TGTGCCAGCAGCCCAGACTGGAAAGAGACCCAGTACTTC; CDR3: CASSPDWKETQYF
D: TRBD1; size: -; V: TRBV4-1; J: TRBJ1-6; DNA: TGCGCCAGCAGCCAAGATGCAGGGGGAAATTCACCCCTCCACTTT; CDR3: CASSQDAGGNSPLHF
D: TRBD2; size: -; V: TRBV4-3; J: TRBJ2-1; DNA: TGCGCCAGCAGCCTCCAAGCGGGAGACTACAATGAGCAGTTCTTC; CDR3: CASSLQAGDYNEQFF
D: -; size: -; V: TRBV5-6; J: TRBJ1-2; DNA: TGTGCCAGCAGCTTGGGACAGCTTAACTATGGCTACACCTTC; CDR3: CASSLGQLNYGYTF
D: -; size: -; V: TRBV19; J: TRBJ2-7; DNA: TGTGCCAGTAGTATAGGGCAGGGGAACTTCTACGAGCAGTACTTC; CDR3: CASSIGQGNFYEQYF
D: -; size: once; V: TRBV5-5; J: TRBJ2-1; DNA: TGTGCCAGCAGCTTAGAGGGGGAAGAATCGGATGAGCAGTTCTTC; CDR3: CASSLEGEESDEQFF
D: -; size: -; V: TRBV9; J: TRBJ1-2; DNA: TGTGCCAGCAGCGTAGACGTTGACTCAAGGTATGGCTACACCTTC; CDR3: CASSVDVDSRYGYTF
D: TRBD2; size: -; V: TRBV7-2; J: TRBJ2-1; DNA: TGTGCCAGCAGCCCCTCTAGCGGGAGCACTGAGCAGTTCTTC; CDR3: CASSPSSGSTEQFF
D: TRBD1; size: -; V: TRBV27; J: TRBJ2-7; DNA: TGTGCCAGCAGTCCATGGGACAGCTCCTACGAGCAGTACTTC; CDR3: CASSPWDSSYEQYF
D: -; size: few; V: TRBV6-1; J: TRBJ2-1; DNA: TGTGCCAGCAGTTATCCAGGGGCGTACAATGAGCAGTTCTTC; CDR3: CASSYPGAYNEQFF
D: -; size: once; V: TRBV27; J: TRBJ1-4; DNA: TGTGCCAGCAGTTCAAGACTCACAGGGGAAAAACTGTTTTTT; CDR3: CASSSRLTGEKLFF
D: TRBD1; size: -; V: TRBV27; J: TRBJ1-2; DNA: TGTGCCACCGGACAGGCGCCCTATGGCTACACCTTC; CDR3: CATGQAPYGYTF